The subject of this entry is one T cell receptor beta chain. Its antigen remains unknown. Treg sorting used a CD4+CD25+CD127-/low gate. General study findings and limits: In terms of TCR gene usage, tumor memory CD4+ T cells clustered together with blood and lymph node memory CD4+ cells, as well as with lymph node naive CD4+ cells.

Each CDR3 protein gets one entry after TCRdb re-called the multiplex PCR reads with MiXCR. The sample comprises approximately 2,600 distinct CDR3 sequences, about 2.2% of which are singletons, and about 10% rests with the top ten. The origin of this receptor is a female donor with breast cancer. Sequencing was performed on tumor-infiltrating Tregs sorted from the breast tumor.

In nucleotides, the CDR3 is TGTGCCAGCACGACGGACAGGTGGGCGTACACCTTC. Residues: CASTTDRWAYTF. The chain couples TRBV12-3 or TRBV12-4 to TRBJ1-2; 7 nucleotides agree with TRBD1. After removal of 7 bases from V and 11 bases from J, the junction contained 10 bases not matched to a gene. The CDR3 sequence is 12 residues long.